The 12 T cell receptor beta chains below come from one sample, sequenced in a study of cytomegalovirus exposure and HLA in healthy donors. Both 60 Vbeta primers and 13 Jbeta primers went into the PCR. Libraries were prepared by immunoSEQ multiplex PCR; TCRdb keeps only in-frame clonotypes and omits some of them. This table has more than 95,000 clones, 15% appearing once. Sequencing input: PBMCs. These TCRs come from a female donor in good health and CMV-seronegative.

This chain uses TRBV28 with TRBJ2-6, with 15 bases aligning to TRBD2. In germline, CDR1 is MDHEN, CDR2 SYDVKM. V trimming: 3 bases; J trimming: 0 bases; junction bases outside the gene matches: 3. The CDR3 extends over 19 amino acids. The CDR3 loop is CASSFGTSGRNSGANVLTF. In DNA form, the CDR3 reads TGTGCCAGCAGTTTCGGGACTAGCGGGAGGAACTCTGGGGCCAACGTCCTGACTTTC.

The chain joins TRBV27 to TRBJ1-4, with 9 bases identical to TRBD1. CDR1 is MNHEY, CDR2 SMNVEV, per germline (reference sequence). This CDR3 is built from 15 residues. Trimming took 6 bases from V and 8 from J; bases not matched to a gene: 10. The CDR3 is CASSITGGFGEKLFF. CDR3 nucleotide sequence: TGTGCCAGCAGCATAACAGGGGGCTTTGGGGAAAAACTGTTTTTT.

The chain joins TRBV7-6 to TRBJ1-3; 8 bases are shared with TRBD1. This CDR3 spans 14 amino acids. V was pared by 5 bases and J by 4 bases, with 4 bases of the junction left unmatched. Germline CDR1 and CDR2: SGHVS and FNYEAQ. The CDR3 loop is CASSPTGVGNTIYF. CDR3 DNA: TGTGCCAGCAGCCCGACAGGGGTAGGAAACACCATATATTTT.

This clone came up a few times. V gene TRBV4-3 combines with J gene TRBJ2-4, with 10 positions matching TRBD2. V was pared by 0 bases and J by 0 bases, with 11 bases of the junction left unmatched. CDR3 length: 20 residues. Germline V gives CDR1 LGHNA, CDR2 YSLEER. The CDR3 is CASSQDRGSGGPLAKNIQYF. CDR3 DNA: TGCGCCAGCAGCCAAGATAGGGGTAGCGGGGGGCCTTTAGCCAAAAACATTCAGTACTTC.

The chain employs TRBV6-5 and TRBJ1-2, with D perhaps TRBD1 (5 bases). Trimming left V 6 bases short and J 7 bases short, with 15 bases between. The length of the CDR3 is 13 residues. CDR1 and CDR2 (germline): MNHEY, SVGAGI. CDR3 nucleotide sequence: TGTGCCAGCAGCCAGGCCAGGGTTGGTGGCTACACCTTC. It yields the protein CASSQARVGGYTF.

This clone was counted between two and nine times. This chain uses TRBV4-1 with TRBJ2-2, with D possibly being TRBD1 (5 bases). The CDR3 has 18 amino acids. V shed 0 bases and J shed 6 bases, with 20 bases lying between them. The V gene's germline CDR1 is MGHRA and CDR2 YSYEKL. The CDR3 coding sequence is TGCGCCAGCAGCCAAGATAGGTTCGCTGGGGCTGGCGCCGGGGAGCTGTTTTTT. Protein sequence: CASSQDRFAGAGAGELFF.

The CDR3 spells CASSPQDNQPQHF. DNA of the CDR3: TGTGCCAGCAGCCCACAGGACAATCAGCCCCAGCATTTT. The V and J genes are TRBV7-9 and TRBJ1-5, with D possibly being TRBD1 (5 bases). The V and J ends lost 5 bases and 3 bases respectively, with 8 bases between them. Per the germline V gene, CDR1 is SEHNR and CDR2 is FQNEAQ (reference sequence). The CDR3 is 13 amino acids.

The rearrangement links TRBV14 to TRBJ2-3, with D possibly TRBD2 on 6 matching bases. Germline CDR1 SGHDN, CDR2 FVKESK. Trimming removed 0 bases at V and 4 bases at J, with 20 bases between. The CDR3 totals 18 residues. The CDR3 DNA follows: TGTGCCAGCAGCCAAGAGGGGGGAGCGCGCTGGGGCCCAGATACGCAGTATTTT. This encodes CASSQEGGARWGPDTQYF.

The CDR3 loop reads CASSFWSAGGVDTQYF. In DNA, the CDR3 is TGTGCCAGCAGCTTTTGGTCAGCGGGGGGAGTAGATACGCAGTATTTT. This rearrangement joins TRBV11-2 to TRBJ2-3, with 9 bases lining up with TRBD2. This CDR3 spans 16 amino acids. Germline V gene data show CDR1 as SGHAT and CDR2 as FQNNGV. J gave up 5 bases and V 3 bases, and 9 bases lay outside the gene matches. Together with reference TRBV11-2 and TRBJ2-3, the CDR3 gives the full variable domain: EAGVAQSPRYKIIEKRQSVAFWCNPISGHATLYWYQQILGQGPKLLIQFQNNGVVDDSQLPKDRFSAERLKGVDSTLKIQPAKLEDSAVYLCASSFWSAGGVDTQYFGPGTRLTVL.

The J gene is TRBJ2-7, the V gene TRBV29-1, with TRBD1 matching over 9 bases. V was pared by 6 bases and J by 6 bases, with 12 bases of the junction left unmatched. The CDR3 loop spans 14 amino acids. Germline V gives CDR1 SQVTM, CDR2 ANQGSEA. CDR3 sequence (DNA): TGCAGCGTGACCCGGGACAGGGCTCCACGCGAGCAGTACTTC. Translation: CSVTRDRAPREQYF.

The CDR3 DNA reads TGTGCCAGCAGCTCACCTTCACGGACAGGGTTAGGGGAGACCCAGTACTTC. Encoded protein: CASSSPSRTGLGETQYF. The chain combines TRBV7-9 with TRBJ2-5, with 8 nucleotides matching TRBD1. Germline V gene lookup returns CDR1 SEHNR and CDR2 FQNEAQ (reference sequence). Germline trimming cut 4 bases from V and 5 bases from J; bases unmatched to any gene: 15. There are 17 residues in the CDR3.

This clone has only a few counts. The CDR3 loop reads CASSLVDRNTGELFF. For the CDR3, the DNA is TGCGCCAGCAGCTTGGTTGACAGGAACACCGGGGAGCTGTTTTTT. The V call is TRBV5-1, the J call TRBJ2-2, with D tentatively TRBD1 (5 bases). V gave up 0 bases and J gave up 1 base, with 7 bases separating them. In germline, CDR1 is SGHRS, CDR2 YFSETQ. The CDR3 is 15 residues long.